Shown below are 2 T cell receptor beta chains from a single sample sequenced in a study of blood T cell repertoires in COVID-19. The protocol was immunoSEQ multiplex PCR, while the TCRdb copy is restricted to in-frame clones and leaves out a portion. This table has 150,000 to 200,000 clones, under 90% appearing once. The sequencing input was PBMCs or T cells enriched from blood (not recorded which). These receptors were taken from a man aged 50 to 59 who had recovered from COVID-19.

V gene TRBV7-2 combines with J gene TRBJ1-1, with 8 bases identical to TRBD1. The V and J ends lost 4 bases and 2 bases, in that order; junction bases with no gene match: 9. The CDR3 runs 16 residues. Germline V gene data show CDR1 as SGHTA and CDR2 as FQGNSA. CDR3 region: CASSSGQGARNTEAFF. CDR3 DNA: TGTGCCAGCAGCTCGGGGCAGGGGGCGCGTAACACTGAAGCTTTCTTT.

The V call is TRBV4-1, the J call TRBJ2-6; TRBD2 is a possible D gene (6 bases). Germline CDR1 MGHRA, CDR2 YSYEKL. Trimming pared 3 bases from V and 2 bases from J, leaving 17 bases between. The CDR3 contains 18 residues. CDR3 loop: CASSHPSEGRPGANVLTF. CDR3 bases: TGCGCCAGCAGCCATCCAAGTGAAGGGAGGCCTGGGGCCAACGTCCTGACTTTC.